The sequence of this TCR beta chain was determined in a study of cytomegalovirus exposure and HLA in healthy donors. Use of 60 Vbeta and 13 Jbeta primers characterized the PCR. Study processing details: A follow-up analysis tallied 65 million to 80 million unique TCR beta chains, 8.5 million to 14 million shared. This table comes from immunoSEQ multiplex PCR, and its TCRdb copy is limited to in-frame clones, with some not included. V, J and clone size derive from that table, while D and trimming were established from the DNA sequence. In the table there are around 92,000 clones, 80% of which are singletons. Findings of the study overall: In an earlier analysis, about 90% or about 30%: the productive usage of most TCR beta V segments. According to a later analysis, donors in an Asian-associated ancestry cluster reportedly had fewer N-insertions than the roughly 670-donor mean.

A remark on this clone: Antigen specificity is unknown.

This CDR3 comprises 15 residues. The junction had 1 base not matched to a gene; V was cut back by 0 bases and J by 4 bases. Germline values: CDR1 SGDLS, CDR2 YYNGEE. This chain links TRBV9 with TRBJ2-4; TRBD2 aligns across 10 bases. Sequencing was done on a sample of PBMCs. This clonotype was obtained from a man younger than 30 in good health and CMV-seronegative. CDR3 bases: TGTGCCAGCAGCGTAGAGACTAGCGGGAAAAACATTCAGTACTTC. Translation gives CASSVETSGKNIQYF.